The T cell receptor (beta chain) under discussion was sequenced for a study of cytomegalovirus exposure and HLA in healthy donors. Findings of the study overall: CMV serostatus stood as the only immune exposure information on hand.

The PCR made use of 60 Vbeta and 13 Jbeta primers. Method: immunoSEQ multiplex PCR; TCRdb's copy keeps in-frame clones and lacks some. The sample comprises under 200,000 clones, approximately 80% of which are singletons, and approximately 2.4% rests with the top ten. Germline V gives CDR1 MDHEN, CDR2 SYDVKM. V was pared by 4 bases and J by 0 bases, with 7 bases between. The CDR3 totals 15 residues. As regards this clone: The antigen is unknown.

Sequencing was done on a sample of PBMCs. The chain couples TRBV28 to TRBJ1-6; D call uncertain. The sequence was collected from a woman aged 50 to 65 in good health and CMV-seronegative. The DNA of the CDR3 is TGTGCCAGCAGTTCAGGAGGCTCCTATAATTCACCCCTCCACTTT. Its protein is CASSSGGSYNSPLHF.